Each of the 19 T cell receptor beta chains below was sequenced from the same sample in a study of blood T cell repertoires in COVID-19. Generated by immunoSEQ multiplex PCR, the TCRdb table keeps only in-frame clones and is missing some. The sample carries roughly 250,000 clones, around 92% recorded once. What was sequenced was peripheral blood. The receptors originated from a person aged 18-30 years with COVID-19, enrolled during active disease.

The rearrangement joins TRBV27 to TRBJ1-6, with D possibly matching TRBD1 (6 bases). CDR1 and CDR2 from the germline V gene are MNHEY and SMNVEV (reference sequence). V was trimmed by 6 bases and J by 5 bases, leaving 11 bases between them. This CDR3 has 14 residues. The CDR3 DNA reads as TGTGCCAGCAGCTTACAGGGAAATAATTCACCCCTCCACTTT. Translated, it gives CASSLQGNNSPLHF.

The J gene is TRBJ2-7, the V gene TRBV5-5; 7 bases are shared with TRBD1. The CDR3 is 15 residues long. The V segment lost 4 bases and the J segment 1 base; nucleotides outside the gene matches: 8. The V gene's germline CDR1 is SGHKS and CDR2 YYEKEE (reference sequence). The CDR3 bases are TGTGCCAGCAGCGCTACAGGGGCGTTTTCCTACGAGCAGTACTTC. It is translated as CASSATGAFSYEQYF.

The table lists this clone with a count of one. CDR3 in DNA: TGCGCCAGCAGCCAGAGGGACAGGGACTCTGGAAACACCATATATTTT. This sequence encodes CASSQRDRDSGNTIYF. The chain uses TRBV4-3 and TRBJ1-3; TRBD1 matches at 9 bases. The CDR3 consists of 16 residues. Germline V gene data show CDR1 as LGHNA and CDR2 as YSLEER. With V trimmed by 3 bases and J by 0 bases, 3 bases remained unmatched.

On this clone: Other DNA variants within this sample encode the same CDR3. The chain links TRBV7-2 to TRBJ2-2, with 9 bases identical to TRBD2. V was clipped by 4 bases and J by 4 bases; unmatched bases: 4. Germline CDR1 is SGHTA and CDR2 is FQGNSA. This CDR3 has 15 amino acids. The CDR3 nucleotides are TGTGCCAGCAGCTATAGCGGGAGAGGCACCGGGGAGCTGTTTTTT. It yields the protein CASSYSGRGTGELFF.

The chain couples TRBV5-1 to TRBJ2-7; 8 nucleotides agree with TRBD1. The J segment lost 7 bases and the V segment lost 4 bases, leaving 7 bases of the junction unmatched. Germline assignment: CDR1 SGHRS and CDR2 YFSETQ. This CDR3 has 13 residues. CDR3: CASSIGQGWEQYF. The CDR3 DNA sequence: TGCGCCAGCAGCATTGGACAGGGATGGGAGCAGTACTTC. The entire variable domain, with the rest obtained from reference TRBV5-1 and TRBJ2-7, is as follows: KAGVTQTPRYLIKTRGQQVTLSCSPISGHRSVSWYQQTPGQGLQFLFEYFSETQRNKGNFPGRFSGRQFSNSRSEMNVSTLELGDSALYLCASSIGQGWEQYFGPGTRLTVT.

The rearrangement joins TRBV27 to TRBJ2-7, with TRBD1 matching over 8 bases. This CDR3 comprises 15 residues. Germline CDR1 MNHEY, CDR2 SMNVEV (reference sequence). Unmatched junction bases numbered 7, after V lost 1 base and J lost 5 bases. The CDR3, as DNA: TGTGCCAGCAGTTTATGGCAGGGGGCGGACCACGAGCAGTACTTC. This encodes CASSLWQGADHEQYF.

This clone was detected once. The CDR3 region is CASSYTALDTQYF. CDR3 nucleotides: TGTGCCAGCAGTTACACAGCTTTAGATACGCAGTATTTT. The rearrangement links TRBV27 to TRBJ2-3; no reliable D call. The ends were cut back, 4 bases at V and 5 bases at J, with 10 bases in the middle. CDR1 is MNHEY, CDR2 SMNVEV, per germline (reference sequence). The CDR3 has 13 residues.

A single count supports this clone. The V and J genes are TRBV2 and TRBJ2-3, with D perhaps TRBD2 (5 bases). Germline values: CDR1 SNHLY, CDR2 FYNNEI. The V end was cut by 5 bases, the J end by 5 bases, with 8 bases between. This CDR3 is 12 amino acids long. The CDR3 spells CASSQRGDTQYF. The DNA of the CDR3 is TGTGCCAGCAGTCAACGGGGAGATACGCAGTATTTT.

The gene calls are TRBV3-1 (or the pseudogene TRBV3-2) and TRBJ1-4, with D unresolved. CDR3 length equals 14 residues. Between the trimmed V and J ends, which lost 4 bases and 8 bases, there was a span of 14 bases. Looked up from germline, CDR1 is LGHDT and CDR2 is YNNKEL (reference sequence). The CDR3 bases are TGTGCCAGCAGCCCCGAATATAGCGCCGAAAAACTGTTTTTT. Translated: CASSPEYSAEKLFF.

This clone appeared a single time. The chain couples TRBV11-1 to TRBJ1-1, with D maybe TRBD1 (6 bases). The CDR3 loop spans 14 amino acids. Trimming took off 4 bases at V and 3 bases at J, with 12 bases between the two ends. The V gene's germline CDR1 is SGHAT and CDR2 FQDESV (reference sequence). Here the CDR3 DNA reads TGTGCCAGCAGCTCCGGAGCAGGGGACACTGAAGCTTTCTTT. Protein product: CASSSGAGDTEAFF.

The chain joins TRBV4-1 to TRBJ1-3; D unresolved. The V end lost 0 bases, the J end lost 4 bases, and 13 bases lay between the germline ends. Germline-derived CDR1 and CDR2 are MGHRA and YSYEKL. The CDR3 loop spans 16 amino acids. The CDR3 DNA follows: TGCGCCAGCAGCCAAGATCCGGGAGGAGAAGGAAACACCATATATTTT. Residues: CASSQDPGGEGNTIYF.

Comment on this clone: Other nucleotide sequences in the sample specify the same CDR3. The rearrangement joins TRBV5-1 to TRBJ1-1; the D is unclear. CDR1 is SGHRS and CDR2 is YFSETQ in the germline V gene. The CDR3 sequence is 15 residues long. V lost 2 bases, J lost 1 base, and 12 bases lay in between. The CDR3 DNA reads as TGCGCCAGCAGCTTATCATCCGGTGGGAACACTGAAGCTTTCTTT. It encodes CASSLSSGGNTEAFF.

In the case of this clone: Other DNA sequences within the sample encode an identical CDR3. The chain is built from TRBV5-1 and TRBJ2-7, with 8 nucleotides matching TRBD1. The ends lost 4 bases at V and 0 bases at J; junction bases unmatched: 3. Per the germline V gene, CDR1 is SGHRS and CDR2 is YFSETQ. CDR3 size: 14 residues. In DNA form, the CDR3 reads TGCGCCAGCAGCCCTGGACAGGGCTCCTACGAGCAGTACTTC. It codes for CASSPGQGSYEQYF.

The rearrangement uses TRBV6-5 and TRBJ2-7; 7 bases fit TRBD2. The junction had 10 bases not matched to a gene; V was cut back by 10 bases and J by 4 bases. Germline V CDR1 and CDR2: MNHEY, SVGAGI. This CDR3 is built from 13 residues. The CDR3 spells CANWEGFGYEQYF. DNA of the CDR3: TGTGCCAACTGGGAGGGGTTTGGGTACGAGCAGTACTTC.

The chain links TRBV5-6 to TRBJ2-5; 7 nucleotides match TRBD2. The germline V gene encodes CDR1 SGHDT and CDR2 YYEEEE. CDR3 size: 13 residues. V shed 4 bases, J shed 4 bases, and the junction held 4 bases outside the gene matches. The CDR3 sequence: CASSPGGGETQYF. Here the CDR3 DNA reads TGTGCCAGCAGCCCTGGGGGGGGAGAGACCCAGTACTTC.

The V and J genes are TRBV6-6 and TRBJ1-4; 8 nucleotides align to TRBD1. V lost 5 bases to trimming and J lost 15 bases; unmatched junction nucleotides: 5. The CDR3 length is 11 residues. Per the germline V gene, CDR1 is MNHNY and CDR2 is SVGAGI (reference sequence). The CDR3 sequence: CASSRQGQVFF. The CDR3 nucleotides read TGTGCCAGCAGTCGGCAGGGACAGGTGTTTTTT.

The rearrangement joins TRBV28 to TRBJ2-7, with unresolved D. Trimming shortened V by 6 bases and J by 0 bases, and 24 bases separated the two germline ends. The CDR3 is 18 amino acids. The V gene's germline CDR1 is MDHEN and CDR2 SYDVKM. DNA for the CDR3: TGTGCCAGCAGCAGTTTAGGCCATGATCTCTCGGGCTCCTACGAGCAGTACTTC. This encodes CASSSLGHDLSGSYEQYF.

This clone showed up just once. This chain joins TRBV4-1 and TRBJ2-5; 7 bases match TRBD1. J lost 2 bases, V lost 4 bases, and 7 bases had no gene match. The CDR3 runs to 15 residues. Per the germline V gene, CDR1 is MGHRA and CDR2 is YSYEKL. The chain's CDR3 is CASSRTDRPQETQYF. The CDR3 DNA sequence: TGCGCCAGCAGCCGAACGGACAGGCCTCAAGAGACCCAGTACTTC.

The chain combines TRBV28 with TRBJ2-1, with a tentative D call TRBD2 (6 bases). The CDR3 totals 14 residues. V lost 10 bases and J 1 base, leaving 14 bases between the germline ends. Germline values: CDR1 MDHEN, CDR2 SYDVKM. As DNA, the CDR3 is TGTGCCACCCAACAGCGGGCGTCCTACAATGAGCAGTTCTTC. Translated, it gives CATQQRASYNEQFF.